What follows describes a single T cell receptor beta chain. This clonotype was observed a handful of times. What antigen it recognizes has not been identified. Qualities for individual bases were not recorded, and no much larger clone is one base off. The sample is drawn from a study of early T cells in non-severe SARS-CoV-2 infection (dated by TCRdb to 2020 to 2023). In terms of the full investigation: Bulk RNA from unsorted whole blood was used for TCR sequencing, so alpha and beta chains could not be paired.

At the junction V is shortened by 11 bases and J by 9 bases, with 13 bases in between. The CDR3 runs 10 residues from the cysteine to the phenylalanine. Only CDR3 DNA remains: 30 bases, in frame from the first base. General findings and caveats noted by the study authors: VDJdb matching was skewed toward anti-spike CD8 responses and likely underestimated virus-specific expansions, missing private and CD4 specificities.

A case-control design nested within a healthcare worker cohort in London, UK, was used, with weekly nasopharyngeal swab PCR tests and blood sampling performed. Healthcare workers were recruited during the week of the UK lockdown, between 23 and 31 March 2020, and followed weekly for up to 16 weeks. The method was 5' RACE. Sequencer: NextSeq 500. To correct for sequencing error and PCR bias, the TCR library protocol tagged individual cDNA molecules with unique molecular identifiers. Both TCR alpha and beta chains were sequenced, and tight co-correlation was observed between alpha and beta sequence abundances in each sample. The authors' pipeline ran thus. Decombinator V4 was used to annotate the V gene, J gene and CDR3 of the TCR sequences. TCRs were defined as expanded if a significant change between any two time points was detected under a Poisson model with p below 0.0001. TCR abundances were normalised to the total number of TCRs sequenced per sample and expressed as counts per million. TRAV1-2 paired with TRAJ12, TRAJ20 or TRAJ33 defined MAIT TCRs, while TRAV10 paired with TRAJ18 defined iNKT TCRs. A search of VDJdb, accessed on 1 November 2021, was run for TCRs annotated to CMV, EBV and SARS-CoV-2, with TCRs annotated for multiple antigens excluded. Using fastp trimming at Q25 and MiXCR clonotype assembly, TCRdb reanalyzed the public sequencing data and kept in-frame beta chains. Entries are consolidated by CDR3 protein sequence, retaining the most common genes and DNA. The V and J calls follow TCRdb's processing rather than the paper's. Within this sample are 95,000 to 150,000 distinct CDR3 sequences, with about 16% of them counted one time only. The ten top clones hold around a fifth of the sample.

The rearrangement combines TRBV12-3 or TRBV12-4 with TRBJ1-2; the D gene identity is not certain. The sample comprised whole blood. The receptor comes from an adult who was a healthcare worker with PCR-confirmed SARS-CoV-2 infection or an uninfected control (not recorded which). Here is the DNA: TGTGCCCTAGACGGATCTAGCTACACCTTC. This sequence encodes CALDGSSYTF.